This TCR beta chain came from a study of blood T cells in healthy people across ages. The second PCR ran about 6 to 11 cycles with a sample-barcoded 5' primer and J-beta primers. Every molecule of cDNA carried a tag from a template-switch adaptor with 12 random nucleotides. TCRdb independently ran MiXCR on the 5' RACE reads; one entry per CDR3 protein. The repertoire holds approximately 1.5 million distinct CDR3 sequences, roughly two fifths seen once, with around 4% in the top ten. Germline-derived CDR1 and CDR2 are PRHDT and FYEKMQ (reference sequence). This CDR3 contains 14 residues. V was trimmed by 2 bases and J by 5 bases, leaving 13 bases between them. Each donor gave roughly 9.1 milliliters of peripheral blood. The study's findings and limits: Roughly linear age-related decline in beta diversity appeared, significant by age about 37. Investigators treated diversity estimates from one million T cells as underestimates.

This clonotype was recorded a few times. Its specificity is not known. This clonotype originated in a young woman in good health. The rearrangement uses TRBV13 and TRBJ2-7, with a tentative D call TRBD1 (5 bases). Sequenced material: blood. The CDR3: CASSLLGVRDEQYF. CDR3 bases: TGTGCCAGCAGCTTATTAGGGGTAAGGGACGAGCAGTACTTC.